Below, one TCR beta chain is given with its context. Its antigen is as yet unknown. This sample was taken from a study of cytomegalovirus exposure and HLA in healthy donors. Study observations and caveats: Cytomegalovirus-associated status was assigned to 150 to 200 TCR beta chains.

The CDR3 length is 15 residues. Germline-derived CDR1 and CDR2 are SGHTA and FQGNSA. The germline V and J ends were trimmed by 6 bases and 0 bases, with 12 bases remaining between them. PCR primers comprised 60 Vbeta and 13 Jbeta primers. Data came from immunoSEQ multiplex PCR; TCRdb stores just in-frame clones and leaves some out. The repertoire includes approximately 160,000 clones, 82% of them detected once, and less than 2% sits in the top ten. V and J are TRBV7-2 and TRBJ1-5, with D tentatively TRBD1 (5 bases). The source is a male donor in good health and CMV-seronegative. The specimen sequenced was PBMCs. The DNA of the CDR3 is TGTGCCAGCAGACAGGACTACGATAGCAATCAGCCCCAGCATTTT. It is translated as CASRQDYDSNQPQHF.